This T cell receptor (beta chain) appears in the sequencing data of a study of OX40 agonist ivuxolimab in advanced cancers. Whole-study findings and limits: On average, CD8+ T cells had more expanded clones than CD4+.

The CDR3 contains 11 residues. Trimming shortened V by 3 bases and J by 7 bases, and 8 bases separated the two germline ends. Germline V gene lookup returns CDR1 SGHKS and CDR2 YYEKEE (reference sequence). TCRdb's table, derived via immunoSEQ multiplex PCR, lists solely in-frame clones and lacks some. The sample holds roughly 50,000 clones, around 90% seen once. A word on this clone: Its antigen is not known.

The starting material was CD4+ or CD8+ T cells sorted from blood, obtained in a trial of the OX40 agonist ivuxolimab. The rearrangement joins TRBV5-5 to TRBJ2-7; no definite D call. This receptor was identified in an adult with an advanced solid tumor such as melanoma, head and neck, liver or kidney cancer. The CDR3 is CASSWGWEQYF. CDR3 nucleotides: TGTGCCAGCAGCTGGGGATGGGAGCAGTACTTC. Full variable domain (rest looked up from reference TRBV5-5 and TRBJ2-7): DAGVTQSPTHLIKTRGQQVTLRCSPISGHKSVSWYQQVLGQGPQFIFQYYEKEERGRGNFPDRFSARQFPNYSSELNVNALLLGDSALYLCASSWGWEQYFGPGTRLTVT.